The rows below give T cell receptor beta chains drawn from one sample of a study of neoadjuvant anti-PD-1 for oral cavity cancer. Here immunoSEQ multiplex PCR was the method, and the copy in TCRdb shows in-frame clones only, minus some. The data contain some 15,000 clones, roughly 66% of them seen just once; the ten biggest clones take up just over 2.5%. Specimen: PBMCs, collected before nivolumab (anti-PD-1) treatment. These receptors were obtained from a person aged 40 to 85 with oral cavity squamous cell carcinoma. The CDR3 runs from the conserved cysteine through the conserved F or W. The order of the fields is J gene, V gene, clone size, D gene, CDR3 protein, CDR3 DNA. The D gene is left open where the match is weak. Only some rows state a clone size, as once, few, many or a class for expanded clones.

J: TRBJ2-3; V: TRBV7-2; size: .; D: .; CDR3: CASSLWRSSTDTQYF; DNA: TGTGCCAGCAGCTTATGGCGGTCGAGCACAGATACGCAGTATTTT
J: TRBJ2-3; V: TRBV5-4; size: .; D: TRBD2; CDR3: CASSWGLAGSDTQYF; DNA: TGTGCCAGCAGCTGGGGACTAGCGGGATCAGATACGCAGTATTTT
J: TRBJ2-1; V: TRBV6-7; size: few; D: TRBD2; CDR3: CASRTAGLAVYNEQFF; DNA: TGTGCCAGCAGGACCGCTGGACTAGCGGTATACAATGAGCAGTTCTTC
J: TRBJ1-1; V: TRBV9; size: few; D: TRBD1; CDR3: CASSLATGSTEAFF; DNA: TGTGCCAGCAGCCTCGCGACAGGGTCCACTGAAGCTTTCTTT
J: TRBJ1-2; V: TRBV29-1; size: .; D: .; CDR3: CSVGVQYGYTF; DNA: TGCAGCGTTGGTGTTCAGTATGGCTACACCTTC
J: TRBJ1-5; V: TRBV2; size: .; D: .; CDR3: CASSVGPNQPQHF; DNA: TGTGCCAGCAGTGTGGGACCCAATCAGCCCCAGCATTTT
J: TRBJ2-5; V: TRBV29-1; size: .; D: TRBD2; CDR3: CSVPREGLETQYF; DNA: TGCAGCGTGCCCCGGGAGGGCCTAGAGACCCAGTACTTC
J: TRBJ1-1; V: TRBV10-1; size: .; D: .; CDR3: CASRETGNTEAFF; DNA: TGCGCCAGCAGAGAAACAGGGAACACTGAAGCTTTCTTT
J: TRBJ2-1; V: TRBV6-5; size: .; D: TRBD1; CDR3: CASSGWTGSYNEQFF; DNA: TGTGCCAGCAGTGGATGGACAGGCTCCTACAATGAGCAGTTCTTC
J: TRBJ1-5; V: TRBV28; size: .; D: .; CDR3: CASSFGVDSNQPQHF; DNA: TGTGCCAGCAGTTTCGGGGTAGACAGCAATCAGCCCCAGCATTTT
J: TRBJ2-7; V: TRBV19; size: .; D: .; CDR3: CASTAGSPYEQYF; DNA: TGTGCCAGTACTGCAGGGAGCCCCTACGAGCAGTACTTC
J: TRBJ1-1; V: TRBV7-8; size: .; D: .; CDR3: CASSFGPSREGGTEAFF; DNA: TGTGCCAGCAGCTTTGGCCCCTCGAGGGAAGGAGGCACTGAAGCTTTCTTT
J: TRBJ2-2; V: TRBV5-1; size: .; D: TRBD2; CDR3: CASKAGVANTGELFF; DNA: TGCGCCAGCAAGGCGGGAGTTGCGAACACCGGGGAGCTGTTTTTT
J: TRBJ2-1; V: TRBV10-1; size: .; D: .; CDR3: CASSGLVGEGLNEQFF; DNA: TGCGCCAGCAGTGGCCTCGTCGGAGAGGGGTTAAATGAGCAGTTCTTC
J: TRBJ2-7; V: TRBV10-3; size: .; D: .; CDR3: CAISEAWGMDEQYF; DNA: TGTGCCATCAGTGAGGCTTGGGGTATGGACGAGCAGTACTTC
J: TRBJ2-7; V: TRBV30; size: few; D: .; CDR3: CAWSVHGREQYF; DNA: TGTGCCTGGAGTGTCCACGGTCGCGAGCAGTACTTC
J: TRBJ2-1; V: TRBV7-6; size: .; D: TRBD2; CDR3: CASRFTSDNEQFF; DNA: TGTGCCAGCAGATTCACTAGCGACAATGAGCAGTTCTTC
J: TRBJ2-7; V: TRBV4-1; size: .; D: .; CDR3: CASSQEADLASYEQYF; DNA: TGCGCCAGCAGCCAAGAGGCAGATCTAGCATCCTACGAGCAGTACTTC
J: TRBJ2-7; V: TRBV30; size: once; D: .; CDR3: CAWSQAYEQYF; DNA: TGTGCCTGGAGCCAAGCATACGAGCAGTACTTC
J: TRBJ1-5; V: TRBV2; size: few; D: .; CDR3: CASSEFGGNQPQHF; DNA: TGTGCCAGCAGTGAATTTGGGGGCAATCAGCCCCAGCATTTT
J: TRBJ2-7; V: TRBV10-3; size: .; D: TRBD1; CDR3: CAISGGTGGVYEQYF; DNA: TGTGCCATCAGTGGAGGGACAGGGGGCGTCTACGAGCAGTACTTC
J: TRBJ1-1; V: TRBV29-1; size: .; D: TRBD1; CDR3: CSSRQGSSNTEAFF; DNA: TGCAGTTCTCGACAGGGCTCTTCAAACACTGAAGCTTTCTTT
J: TRBJ1-1; V: TRBV5-6; size: .; D: .; CDR3: CASSLQSNTEAFF; DNA: TGTGCCAGCAGCTTACAGAGTAACACTGAAGCTTTCTTT
J: TRBJ1-1; V: TRBV9; size: .; D: TRBD1; CDR3: CASSARGDSMNTEAFF; DNA: TGTGCCAGCAGCGCGAGGGGGGACAGCATGAACACTGAAGCTTTCTTT